This TCR beta chain appears in the sequencing data of a study of a mutant IDH1 vaccine in newly diagnosed glioma. Study background: Prior therapy was radiotherapy, temozolomide, or both; most received both.

This clone turned up a few times. Clones were read by immunoSEQ multiplex PCR, and TCRdb kept only the in-frame ones, dropping some. This sample has 30,000 to 40,000 clones, with roughly 92% found just once. Trimming took off 3 bases at V and 7 bases at J, with 10 bases between the two ends. The V gene's germline CDR1 is SNHLY and CDR2 FYNNEI. There are 13 residues in the CDR3. Stated time point: baseline, week 1 (first vaccination visit). Documented treatment: pre-vaccination baseline after standard-of-care therapy. Here the sequenced sample was PBMCs, taken from a glioma patient treated with radiotherapy, temozolomide or both. The sequence derives from a man aged 18 to 35 with glioma. The chain carries TRBV2 and TRBJ1-5; unclear D gene. The CDR3 DNA follows: TGTGCCAGCAGTGATGGGGAAGGCCAGCCCCAGCATTTT. Its protein product is CASSDGEGQPQHF.